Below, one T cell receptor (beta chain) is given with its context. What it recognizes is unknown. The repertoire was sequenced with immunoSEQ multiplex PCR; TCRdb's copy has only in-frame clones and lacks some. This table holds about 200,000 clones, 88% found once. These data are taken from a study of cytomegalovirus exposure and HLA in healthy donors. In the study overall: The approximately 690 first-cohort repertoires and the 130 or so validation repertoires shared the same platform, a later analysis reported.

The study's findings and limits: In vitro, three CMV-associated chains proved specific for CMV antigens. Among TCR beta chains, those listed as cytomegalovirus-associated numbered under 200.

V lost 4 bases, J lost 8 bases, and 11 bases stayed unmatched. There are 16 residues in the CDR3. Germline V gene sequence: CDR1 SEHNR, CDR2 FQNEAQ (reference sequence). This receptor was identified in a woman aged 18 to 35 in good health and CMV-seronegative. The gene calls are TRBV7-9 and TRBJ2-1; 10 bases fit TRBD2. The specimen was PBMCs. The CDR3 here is CASSSLAGAGLYEQFF. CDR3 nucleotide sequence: TGTGCCAGCAGCTCTCTAGCGGGAGCGGGTTTGTATGAGCAGTTCTTC.